These 31 T cell receptor beta chains came from one sample sequenced in a study of T cell repertoires in cytomegalovirus infection. MiXCR was run by TCRdb on the reads, yielding one entry per CDR3 protein. In the table there are fewer than 1,000,000 distinct CDR3 sequences, approximately 33% of which are singletons. These receptors have no known antigen. The sequenced sample was cultured CD8+ T cells from PBMCs, obtained from culture after CMV antigen stimulation. The receptor set was obtained from a human donor in good health (CMV status not recorded). Some clones in this sample may be carry-over from other donors' samples.

V and J are TRBV2 and TRBJ1-1; TRBD1 might be the D (6 bases). The V and J ends lost 1 base and 5 bases respectively, with 11 bases between them. Germline CDR1 and CDR2: SNHLY and FYNNEI. This CDR3 has 14 residues. CDR3 sequence reads: CASSEEGVRTEAFF. The CDR3 nucleotides are TGTGCCAGCAGTGAAGAGGGGGTGAGAACTGAAGCTTTCTTT. Full variable domain (remainder filled in from reference TRBV2 and TRBJ1-1): EPEVTQTPSHQVTQMGQEVILRCVPISNHLYFYWYRQILGQKVEFLVSFYNNEISEKSEIFDDQFSVERPDGSNFTLKIRSTKLEDSAMYFCASSEEGVRTEAFFGQGTRLTVV.

This clonotype was counted between two and nine times. The rearrangement links TRBV2 to TRBJ2-1; D ambiguous. Between the trimmed V and J ends, which lost 7 bases and 7 bases, there was a span of 14 bases. Germline CDR1 and CDR2: SNHLY and FYNNEI. The CDR3 is 13 amino acids. CDR3 residues: CASTPVRTNEQFF. The CDR3 DNA reads as TGTGCCAGCACCCCGGTACGGACGAATGAGCAGTTCTTC. The full variable domain, its missing parts supplied by reference TRBV2 and TRBJ2-1, is EPEVTQTPSHQVTQMGQEVILRCVPISNHLYFYWYRQILGQKVEFLVSFYNNEISEKSEIFDDQFSVERPDGSNFTLKIRSTKLEDSAMYFCASTPVRTNEQFFGPGTRLTVL.

This clonotype was counted a few times. The chain links TRBV12-3 or TRBV12-4 to TRBJ2-7; perhaps D is TRBD1 or TRBD2 (6 bases each). The CDR3 sequence is 15 residues long. V was shortened by 4 bases and J by 3 bases, with 16 bases between the two germline ends. The CDR3 bases are TGTGCCAGCAGTTCGTCGGGGGCGGGGATCTACGAGCAGTACTTC. This translates into CASSSSGAGIYEQYF.

This clonotype came up a few times. V gene TRBV7-6 combines with J gene TRBJ2-1; D is possibly TRBD2 (7 bases). This CDR3 is built from 17 residues. Germline V gives CDR1 SGHVS, CDR2 FNYEAQ. Trimming left V 2 bases short and J 0 bases short, with 14 bases between. CDR3 loop: CASSLSMAGASYNEQFF. CDR3 in DNA: TGTGCCAGCAGCTTAAGCATGGCGGGGGCCTCCTACAATGAGCAGTTCTTC.

This clonotype was counted only a few times. This chain joins TRBV15 and TRBJ2-2; 9 bases are a match to TRBD1. The germline CDR1 and CDR2 sequences are LNHNV and YYDKDF (reference sequence). Unmatched junction bases numbered 6, after V lost 7 bases and J lost 6 bases. The CDR3 extends over 14 amino acids. Here the CDR3 reads CATNDRGDPGELFF. CDR3 coding DNA: TGTGCCACCAATGACAGGGGGGACCCCGGGGAGCTGTTTTTT.

This clonotype was detected a few times. This chain joins TRBV27 and TRBJ1-2; TRBD1 matches at 7 bases. The CDR3 covers 13 residues. CDR1 is MNHEY, CDR2 SMNVEV, per germline (reference sequence). V lost 6 bases to trimming and J lost 6 bases; unmatched junction nucleotides: 7. CDR3 residues: CASSDRVLDGYTF. The DNA of the CDR3 is TGTGCCAGCAGCGACAGGGTGTTGGATGGCTACACCTTC.

As for this clonotype: A much bigger clone sits one base away, suggesting this may be a read error. The conserved phenylalanine or tryptophan normally closing the CDR3 is absent here, so this likely arose from a read error. V usage is TRBV7-9 and J usage is TRBJ2-1; tentative D call: TRBD2 (7 bases). The germline V and J ends were trimmed by 5 bases and 5 bases, with 16 bases remaining between them. The germline gives CDR1 SEHNR, CDR2 FQNEAQ (reference sequence). The CDR3 extends over 15 amino acids. CDR3 sequence (DNA): TGTGCCAGCAGCCCCCCGGGGGGCCTTGACAATGAGCAGTTCCTC. Encoded protein: CASSPPGGLDNEQFL.

This clonotype was observed a few times. The genes are TRBV4-1 and TRBJ1-1, with TRBD1 matching 12 bases. The CDR3 runs to 17 residues. The ends lost 1 base at V and 1 base at J; junction bases unmatched: 4. Germline V lookup: CDR1 MGHRA, CDR2 YSYEKL. Here the CDR3 DNA reads TGCGCCAGCAGCCAAGTGGGACAGGGGGCCGCGAACACTGAAGCTTTCTTT. Amino acids: CASSQVGQGAANTEAFF.

At least ten counts were recorded for this clonotype. J is TRBJ1-1 and V is TRBV6-5, with D unresolved. Germline CDR1 reads MNHEY; CDR2 reads SVGAGI. V was cut by 2 bases and J by 2 bases, with 6 bases left in between. The CDR3 is 13 amino acids. The CDR3 here is CASSYSLNTEAFF. The CDR3 DNA reads as TGTGCCAGCAGTTACAGCTTAAACACTGAAGCTTTCTTT.

This clonotype has only a few counts. This chain joins TRBV27 and TRBJ1-1; D unclear. This CDR3 contains 15 residues. The germline gives CDR1 MNHEY, CDR2 SMNVEV (reference sequence). Trimming cost V 2 bases and J 6 bases, with 16 bases left between them. The CDR3 nucleotides read TGTGCCAGCAGTTTAGCGTATATGGGCGTAGCTGAAGCTTTCTTT. This codes for CASSLAYMGVAEAFF.

This clonotype was seen a few times. The chain recombines TRBV19 with TRBJ2-2, with a weak D call TRBD2 (5 bases). Trimming took 5 bases from V and 7 from J, leaving 14 bases between them. The CDR3 sequence is 14 residues long. Per the germline V gene, CDR1 is LNHDA and CDR2 is SQIVND (reference sequence). CDR3 in DNA: TGTGCCAGTAGTGCGGGCTACTTCGACGGGGAGCTGTTTTTT. This encodes CASSAGYFDGELFF. The complete variable domain, with remaining parts taken from reference TRBV19 and TRBJ2-2, reads DGGITQSPKYLFRKEGQNVTLSCEQNLNHDAMYWYRQDPGQGLRLIYYSQIVNDFQKGDIAEGYSVSREKKESFPLTVTSAQKNPTAFYLCASSAGYFDGELFFGEGSRLTVL.

The chain uses TRBV6-6 and TRBJ2-2; either TRBD1 or TRBD2 may supply D (5 bases each). The CDR3 covers 14 residues. The germline gives CDR1 MNHNY, CDR2 SVGAGI (reference sequence). The V end lost 7 bases, the J end lost 3 bases, and 12 bases lay between the germline ends. CDR3 sequence reads: CASIVGVDTGELFF. The CDR3 DNA is TGTGCCAGCATTGTGGGGGTTGACACCGGGGAGCTGTTTTTT.

The V gene is TRBV6-1, the J gene TRBJ2-1; 7 positions match TRBD2. CDR1 and CDR2 from the germline V gene are MNHNS and SASEGT. The CDR3 runs 17 residues. V trimming: 5 bases; J trimming: 0 bases; junction bases outside the gene matches: 10. The CDR3 nucleotides read TGTGCCAGCAGTCCTTATAGCGGGCCTTTCTCCTACAATGAGCAGTTCTTC. This sequence encodes CASSPYSGPFSYNEQFF.

The table lists this clonotype with a few counts. This chain links TRBV12-3 or TRBV12-4 with TRBJ1-5, with 7 bases that match TRBD1. V lost 0 bases and J lost 6; bases outside the gene matches: 5. The CDR3 has 15 amino acids. CDR3 in amino acids: CASSLARTGVQPQHF. CDR3 DNA sequence: TGTGCCAGCAGTTTAGCCAGGACAGGAGTTCAGCCCCAGCATTTT.

The chain carries TRBV19 and TRBJ1-1; D remains unclear. The CDR3 extends over 14 amino acids. The germline CDR1 and CDR2 sequences are LNHDA and SQIVND (reference sequence). Trimming removed 4 bases at V and 0 bases at J, with 9 bases between. The DNA of the CDR3 is TGTGCCAGTAGTAGGAGGGATATGAACACTGAAGCTTTCTTT. It codes for CASSRRDMNTEAFF.

The chain recombines TRBV19 with TRBJ1-5, with unresolved D. Looked up from germline, CDR1 is LNHDA and CDR2 is SQIVND (reference sequence). This CDR3 contains 14 residues. The CDR3 sequence: CSSWEGSLYQPQHF. For the CDR3, the DNA is TGTTCTTCATGGGAGGGCTCCCTCTATCAGCCCCAGCATTTT. The full variable domain, with the rest looked up from reference TRBV19 and TRBJ1-5, is DGGITQSPKYLFRKEGQNVTLSCEQNLNHDAMYWYRQDPGQGLRLIYYSQIVNDFQKGDIAEGYSVSREKKESFPLTVTSAQKNPTAFYLCSSWEGSLYQPQHFGDGTRLSIL.

This clonotype appeared a few times. The chain joins TRBV2 to TRBJ1-5; 9 nucleotides agree with TRBD1. Germline V gives CDR1 SNHLY, CDR2 FYNNEI. Germline trimming cut 2 bases from V and 0 bases from J; bases unmatched to any gene: 8. The CDR3 is 18 amino acids. Here the CDR3 reads CASSESDRGPYSNQPQHF. The CDR3 DNA is TGTGCCAGCAGTGAATCGGACAGGGGACCTTATAGCAATCAGCCCCAGCATTTT.

This clonotype was picked up a small number of times. The J gene is TRBJ2-7, the V gene TRBV12-3 or TRBV12-4, with D perhaps TRBD1 (5 bases). V lost 8 bases and J lost 5, with 10 bases in between. The length of the CDR3 is 11 residues. The chain's CDR3 is CASGAVNEQYF. For the CDR3, the DNA is TGTGCCAGCGGGGCAGTCAACGAGCAGTACTTC.

The J gene is TRBJ2-1, the V gene TRBV6-4; unclear D gene. This CDR3 spans 13 amino acids. Trimming pared 1 base from V and 6 bases from J, leaving 7 bases between. CDR1 and CDR2 from the germline V gene are MRHNA and SNTAGT. CDR3: CASSDFPGNEQFF. CDR3 bases: TGTGCCAGCAGTGACTTCCCCGGCAATGAGCAGTTCTTC.

This chain joins TRBV6-6 and TRBJ1-4; D call uncertain. Trimming pared 0 bases from V and 0 bases from J, leaving 26 bases between. The CDR3 is 22 amino acids. CDR1 is MNHNY, CDR2 SVGAGI, per germline (reference sequence). CDR3: CASSYSILIPRTALATNEKLFF. CDR3 in DNA: TGTGCCAGCAGTTACTCGATTTTAATCCCCCGGACCGCCCTTGCAACTAATGAAAAACTGTTTTTT.

This chain links TRBV7-6 with TRBJ2-2; possible D gene TRBD1, 7 bases. Germline CDR1 reads SGHVS; CDR2 reads FNYEAQ. The V end was cut by 2 bases, the J end by 2 bases, with 18 bases between. The CDR3 is made up of 18 amino acids. The CDR3 nucleotides read TGTGCCAGCAGCTTATTCTGGCGGGACAGCTTAAACACCGGGGAGCTGTTTTTT. It translates to CASSLFWRDSLNTGELFF.

The chain links TRBV6-5 to TRBJ1-2; D remains unclear. CDR1 and CDR2 from the germline V gene are MNHEY and SVGAGI. CDR3 length equals 17 residues. Trimming took 2 bases from V and 4 from J, leaving 20 bases between them. The CDR3 protein is CASSYEDYRGYFYGYTF. The CDR3 DNA reads TGTGCCAGCAGTTACGAGGACTATCGAGGTTACTTCTATGGCTACACCTTC.

The rearrangement uses TRBV12-3 or TRBV12-4 and TRBJ2-2; D is undetermined. Trimming removed 5 bases from V and 0 bases from J, with 16 bases in between. The CDR3 runs to 17 residues. CDR3 DNA: TGTGCCAGCAGTCAGTATTCTGGGGTATCGAACACCGGGGAGCTGTTTTTT. Translated, it gives CASSQYSGVSNTGELFF.

The V call is TRBV6-6, the J call TRBJ2-7; D not certain. Germline values: CDR1 MNHNY, CDR2 SVGAGI (reference sequence). The V end was cut by 2 bases, the J end by 4 bases, with 6 bases between. The CDR3 has 12 amino acids. In DNA, the CDR3 is TGTGCCAGCAGTTACCTCGAGTACGAGCAGTACTTC. As protein: CASSYLEYEQYF.

This chain joins TRBV12-3 or TRBV12-4 and TRBJ2-5; no clear D. CDR3 length: 15 residues. Trimming took off 1 base at V and 0 bases at J, with 9 bases between the two ends. The CDR3 loop reads CASSLDQSYQETQYF. CDR3 coding DNA: TGTGCCAGCAGTTTAGACCAGTCTTACCAAGAGACCCAGTACTTC.

This clonotype was picked up a small number of times. The chain uses TRBV4-1 and TRBJ1-6, with TRBD1 matching 10 bases. This CDR3 is built from 16 residues. Trimming took 5 bases from V and 8 from J; bases not matched to a gene: 9. In germline, CDR1 is MGHRA, CDR2 YSYEKL. CDR3 sequence: CASSNRDRGGDSPLHF. Here the CDR3 DNA reads TGCGCCAGCAGCAACCGGGACAGGGGTGGGGATTCACCCCTCCACTTT.

The chain combines TRBV12-3 or TRBV12-4 with TRBJ2-7; no clear D. Trimming shortened V by 1 base and J by 2 bases, and 9 bases separated the two germline ends. There are 14 residues in the CDR3. The CDR3: CASSLDSITYEQYF. CDR3 bases: TGTGCCAGCAGTTTAGACAGTATCACCTACGAGCAGTACTTC.

This clonotype occurred a few times. The genes are TRBV7-9 and TRBJ1-5; unclear D gene. The CDR3 runs to 18 residues. Trimming pared 1 base from V and 4 bases from J, leaving 20 bases between. The germline V gene has CDR1 SEHNR and CDR2 FQNEAQ (reference sequence). The CDR3 coding sequence is TGTGCCAGCAGCTTAGGCACGTTAGGGAATCCGGTTAATCAGCCCCAGCATTTT. The encoded protein is CASSLGTLGNPVNQPQHF.

This clonotype was counted many times. This rearrangement joins TRBV7-2 to TRBJ2-7, with 7 bases that match TRBD2. J lost 4 bases, V lost 1 base, and 1 base had no gene match. This CDR3 comprises 13 residues. The germline CDR1 and CDR2 sequences are SGHTA and FQGNSA. Here the CDR3 DNA reads TGTGCCAGCAGCTTAGACGGGAGGTACGAGCAGTACGTC. Translating it yields CASSLDGRYEQYV.

This clonotype was counted ten times or more. The chain joins TRBV12-3 or TRBV12-4 to TRBJ2-5, with a possible D match to TRBD1 (5 bases). The CDR3 loop spans 12 amino acids. V lost 6 bases and J lost 5, with 10 bases in between. The CDR3 loop is CASSSPGETQYF. CDR3 DNA sequence: TGTGCCAGCAGCTCACCAGGGGAGACCCAGTACTTC.

This clonotype has just a few counts. CDR3: CASSYESGILHQPQHF. DNA for the CDR3: TGTGCCAGCAGTTACGAGTCGGGGATCCTGCATCAGCCCCAGCATTTT. The chain uses TRBV6-2 or TRBV6-3 and TRBJ1-5; D remains ambiguous. Looked up from germline, CDR1 is MNHEY and CDR2 is SVGEGT. Trimming cost V 2 bases and J 5 bases, with 16 bases left between them. The CDR3 runs 16 residues.